The present T cell receptor (beta chain) was sequenced within a study of cytomegalovirus exposure and HLA in healthy donors. Overall study context: In terms of ancestry, the Caucasian-associated cluster contained about 80% of the approximately 430 genotyped donors.

PCR involved 60 Vbeta and 13 Jbeta primers. The data were produced by immunoSEQ multiplex PCR, yet TCRdb's version contains in-frame clones alone and is incomplete. This repertoire shows over 150,000 clones, about 80% found once; its top ten account for around 13%. Study-wide findings and caveats: Later on, an analysis tied around 17,000 TCR beta sequences to HLA alleles at 0.05 false discovery rate. Some V segments, including TRBV6-2 and TRBV6-3, were excluded as indistinguishable. Altogether, 150 or so TCR beta chains were recorded as cytomegalovirus-associated.

The V gene's germline CDR1 is MNHNS and CDR2 SASEGT. This CDR3 has 13 amino acids. The V and J ends lost 6 bases and 9 bases, in that order; junction bases with no gene match: 1. For this clone: Antigen: not known.

This TCR came from a young man in good health and CMV-seropositive. The sample taken for sequencing was PBMCs. The rearrangement uses TRBV6-1 and TRBJ1-6; 11 bases are a match to TRBD1. The CDR3 region has the DNA TGTGCCAGCAGAGGGACAGGGGGTTCACCCCTCCACTTT. Its protein product is CASRGTGGSPLHF.